The sequence of this TCR beta chain was determined in a study of blood T cell repertoires in COVID-19. Germline CDR1 and CDR2: LGHNT and FRNRAP. This CDR3 region has 16 residues. The V and J ends lost 9 bases and 10 bases respectively, with 25 bases between them. Original processing methods: Amplifying reference gene primers gave estimates of nucleated cell counts. Some clones are missing from TCRdb's copy, which holds only in-frame ones; the method was immunoSEQ multiplex PCR. The DNA gave D and trimming, while V, J and clone size come from that table. Among about 260,000 clones listed, over 80% were seen once.

The rearrangement links TRBV12-5 to TRBJ1-6; a possible D gene is TRBD1 (5 bases). Source material: peripheral blood. The TCR was taken from a woman aged 40 to 49 with acute or convalescent COVID-19. For the CDR3, the DNA is TGTGCTAGAGTGGGGTATCAGGGAAAGGTAAACTCACCCCTCCACTTT. Amino acid sequence: CARVGYQGKVNSPLHF. Together with reference TRBV12-5 and TRBJ1-6, the CDR3 gives the full variable domain: DARVTQTPRHKVTEMGQEVTMRCQPILGHNTVFWYRQTMMQGLELLAYFRNRAPLDDSGMPKDRFSAEMPDATLATLKIQPSEPRDSAVYFCARVGYQGKVNSPLHFGNGTRLTVT.